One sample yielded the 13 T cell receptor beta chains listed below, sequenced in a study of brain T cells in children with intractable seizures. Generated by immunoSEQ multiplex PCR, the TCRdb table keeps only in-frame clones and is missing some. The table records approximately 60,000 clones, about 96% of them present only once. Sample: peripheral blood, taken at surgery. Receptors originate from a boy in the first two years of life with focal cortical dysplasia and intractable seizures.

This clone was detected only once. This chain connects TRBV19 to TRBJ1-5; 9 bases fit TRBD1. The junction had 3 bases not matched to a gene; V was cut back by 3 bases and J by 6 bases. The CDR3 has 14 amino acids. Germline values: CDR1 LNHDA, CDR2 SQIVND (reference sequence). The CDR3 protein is CASSITGGSQPQHF. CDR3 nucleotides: TGTGCCAGTAGTATCACAGGGGGCAGTCAGCCCCAGCATTTT. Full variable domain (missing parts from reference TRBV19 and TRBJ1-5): DGGITQSPKYLFRKEGQNVTLSCEQNLNHDAMYWYRQDPGQGLRLIYYSQIVNDFQKGDIAEGYSVSREKKESFPLTVTSAQKNPTAFYLCASSITGGSQPQHFGDGTRLSIL.

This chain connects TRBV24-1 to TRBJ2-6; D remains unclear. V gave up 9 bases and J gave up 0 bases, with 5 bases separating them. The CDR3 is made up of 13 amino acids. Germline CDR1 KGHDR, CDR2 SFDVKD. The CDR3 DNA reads TGTGCCACCGGTCTCTCTGGGGCCAACGTCCTGACTTTC. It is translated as CATGLSGANVLTF.

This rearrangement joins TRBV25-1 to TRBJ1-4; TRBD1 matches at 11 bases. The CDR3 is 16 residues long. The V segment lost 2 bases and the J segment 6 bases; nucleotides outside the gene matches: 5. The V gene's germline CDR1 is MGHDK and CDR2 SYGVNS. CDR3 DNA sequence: TGTGCCAGCAGTGAAGAGAGGGGACAGGGGGATGAAAAACTGTTTTTT. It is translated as CASSEERGQGDEKLFF.

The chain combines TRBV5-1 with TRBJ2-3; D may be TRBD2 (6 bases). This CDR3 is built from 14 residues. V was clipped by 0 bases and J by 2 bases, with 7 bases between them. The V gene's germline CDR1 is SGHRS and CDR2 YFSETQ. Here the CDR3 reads CASSLGEDTDTQYF. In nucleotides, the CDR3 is TGCGCCAGCAGCTTGGGGGAGGACACAGATACGCAGTATTTT.

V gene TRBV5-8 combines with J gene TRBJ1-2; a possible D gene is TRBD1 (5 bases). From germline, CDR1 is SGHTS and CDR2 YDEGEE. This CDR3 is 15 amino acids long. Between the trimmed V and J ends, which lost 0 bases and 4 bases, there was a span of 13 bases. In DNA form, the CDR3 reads TGTGCCAGCAGCTTGGGGGAGGGGCTCGGCTATGGCTACACCTTC. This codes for CASSLGEGLGYGYTF.

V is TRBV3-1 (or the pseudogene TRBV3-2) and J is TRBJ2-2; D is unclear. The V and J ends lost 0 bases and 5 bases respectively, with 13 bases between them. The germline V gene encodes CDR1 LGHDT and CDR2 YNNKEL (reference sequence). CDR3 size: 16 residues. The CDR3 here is CASSQESRDRTGELFF. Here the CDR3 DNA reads TGTGCCAGCAGCCAAGAGTCAAGGGATCGGACCGGGGAGCTGTTTTTT.

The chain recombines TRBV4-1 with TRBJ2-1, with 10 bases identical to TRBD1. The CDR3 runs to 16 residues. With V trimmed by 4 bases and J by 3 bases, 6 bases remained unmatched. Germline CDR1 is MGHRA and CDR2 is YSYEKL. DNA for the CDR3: TGCGCCAGCAGCCCACCACGGACAGGGGGCTACAATGAGCAGTTCTTC. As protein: CASSPPRTGGYNEQFF.

In DNA, the CDR3 is TGTGCCAGTAGTCCCGGTTCTAGCGGGACCTACGAGCAGTACTTC. The encoded protein is CASSPGSSGTYEQYF. The gene calls are TRBV19 and TRBJ2-7; 9 nucleotides match TRBD2. CDR1 and CDR2 (germline): LNHDA, SQIVND (reference sequence). This CDR3 region has 15 residues. Trimming removed 5 bases from V and 2 bases from J; junction bases left unmatched: 7.

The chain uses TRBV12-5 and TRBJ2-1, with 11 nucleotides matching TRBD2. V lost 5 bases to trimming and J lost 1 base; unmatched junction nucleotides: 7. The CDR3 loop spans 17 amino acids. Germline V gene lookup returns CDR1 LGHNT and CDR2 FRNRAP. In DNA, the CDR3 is TGTGCTAGTGGTACTCGACTAGCGGGGCCTTCCTACAATGAGCAGTTCTTC. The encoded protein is CASGTRLAGPSYNEQFF.

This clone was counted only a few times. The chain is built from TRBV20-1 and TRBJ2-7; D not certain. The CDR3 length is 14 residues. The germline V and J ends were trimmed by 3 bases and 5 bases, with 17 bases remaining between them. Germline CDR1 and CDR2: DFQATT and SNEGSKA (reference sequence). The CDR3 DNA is TGCAGTGCTAGTTCGTTAAACAGTGAGGACGAGCAGTACTTC. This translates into CSASSLNSEDEQYF.

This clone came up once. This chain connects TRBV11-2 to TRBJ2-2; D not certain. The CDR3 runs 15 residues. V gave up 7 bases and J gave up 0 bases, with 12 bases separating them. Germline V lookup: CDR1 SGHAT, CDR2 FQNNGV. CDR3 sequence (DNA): TGTGCCAGCACACTAAGTATCGCGAACACCGGGGAGCTGTTTTTT. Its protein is CASTLSIANTGELFF.

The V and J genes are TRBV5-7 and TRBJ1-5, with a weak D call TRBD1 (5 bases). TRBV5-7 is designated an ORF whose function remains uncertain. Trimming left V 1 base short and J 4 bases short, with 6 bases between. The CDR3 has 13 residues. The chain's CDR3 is CASSLRGNQPQHF. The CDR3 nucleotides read TGTGCCAGCAGCTTGAGGGGAAATCAGCCCCAGCATTTT.

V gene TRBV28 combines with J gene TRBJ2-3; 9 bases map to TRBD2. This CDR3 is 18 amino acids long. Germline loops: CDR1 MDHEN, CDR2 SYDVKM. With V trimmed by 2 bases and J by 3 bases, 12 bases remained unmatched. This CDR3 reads CASSLGWAGGPPTDTQYF. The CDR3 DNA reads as TGTGCCAGCAGTTTAGGTTGGGCGGGAGGGCCTCCGACAGATACGCAGTATTTT.